The subject of this entry is one T cell receptor (beta chain). This receptor's antigen is unknown. Within one base of it there is no much larger clone, and no base qualities were kept. These data come from a study of PD-1 blockade in classical Hodgkin lymphoma (dated by TCRdb to about 2020). For the wider study: Nivolumab dosing was 3 mg/kg intravenously every 2 weeks, continuing until either disease progression or unacceptable toxicity. A peripheral blood immune signature of response to PD-1 blockade in classical Hodgkin lymphoma was defined using TCR beta sequencing and CyTOF. Broad study findings and their caveats: By C4D1, a significant rise was seen in CD4+ TCR diversity but not in CD8+ TCR diversity (p=0.0027 vs p=0.16), and the rise was most apparent among complete responders (p=0.02). Lower diversity was observed in patients in whom nivolumab was started less than 1 year after ASCT, and these patients were excluded from later analyses so that confounding by immune reconstitution would be avoided. Newly diagnosed patients were reported to have lower baseline TCR diversity than healthy donors, and relapsed/refractory patients were reported to have lower baseline TCR diversity still. Only a single clinical trial cohort was studied, and what caused the repertoire differences, possibly disease activity or prior therapy, remained undefined. Trial patients achieving complete response had baseline diversity similar to newly diagnosed patients, whereas partial responders and progressors had significantly lower diversity.

Read against the paper, the sample's time point label means: cycle 2 day 1 (C2D1) of nivolumab. Every trial patient had relapsed following autologous stem cell transplantation, and prior brentuximab vedotin exposure was what differed among cohorts A, B and C. The trial cohort was composed of some 57 patients with relapsed/refractory classical Hodgkin lymphoma, for whom complete response, partial response or progressive disease was recorded as best overall response. Single-agent nivolumab was administered to trial patients in the multi-cohort phase II CheckMate 205 trial. An independent review committee assessed best overall response using the 2007 International Working Group response criteria. Trial PBMCs were collected just before the start of nivolumab (C1D1) and during therapy at cycle 2 day 1 and cycle 4 day 1. Peripheral blood was collected in 8 mL Vacutainer Cell Preparation Tubes, from which PBMCs were isolated by centrifugation and then cryopreserved.

Genomic DNA was isolated using the Qiagen DNeasy kit from unsorted PBMCs as well as from negatively selected CD4+ and CD8+ fractions. Using primers that anneal to V and J segments, immunoSEQ multiplex PCR amplified the TCR beta CDR3 regions. Amplification bias was minimized using a synthetic immune receptor repertoire, and residual bias was removed computationally after sequencing. On the study's bioinformatics: Repertoire diversity was quantified as the Shannon entropy index using custom Python scripts. Unsorted, CD4+ and CD8+ repertoires were analyzed separately, except in combined analyses where CD4+ and CD8+ sequences were merged in silico. Clonal expansion was defined as a frequency increase of at least 2-fold after treatment compared with C1D1, and clones undetected at baseline were assigned a pseudocount of 0.5. Singleton clones were defined as clones with 0 or 1 copy at C1D1, and non-singleton clones were defined as clones with 2 or more copies. Clones expanded in unsorted samples were assigned a CD4+, CD8+ or unknown annotation through matching of protein sequences in sorted samples from the same patient. Diversity changes from C1D1 to C4D1 were tested in paired samples using Wilcoxon tests. Imported from immuneACCESS, the table was reduced by TCRdb to in-frame sequences with V and J called. These copies leave out some clones; in studies compared against another copy, an unresolved V gene accounts for under half, and the cause of the remainder is not known. That table is the source of V, J and clone size, and D and trimming were worked out from the DNA. In all, the sample holds 95,000 to 100,000 clones, and around 89% of those were seen once. Of the sample, around 6.6% falls within the top ten clones.

Unmatched junction bases come to 13, with V trimmed by 6 bases and J by 4 bases. From the cysteine up to the phenylalanine, the CDR3 has a length of 17 residues. Just the 51-base CDR3 DNA is kept, in frame starting at base 1. CDR1 and CDR2, looked up from the germline V gene, are SNHLY and FYNNEI. The chain joins TRBV2 to TRBJ2-3, and TRBD2 aligns with 10 junction nucleotides. The receptor comes from a human donor with classical Hodgkin lymphoma. The material sequenced was peripheral blood mononuclear cells (PBMCs), taken before the second cycle of nivolumab. The DNA sequence is TGTGCCAGCAGCCATCCCACCGGGACTAGCGTATCAGATACGCAGTATTTT. Its translation reads: CASSHPTGTSVSDTQYF.